This T cell receptor beta chain was recovered during a study of response to subunit inactivated influenza vaccine. Broader study findings: Authors suggested seasonal influenza vaccinations each recruit few new T cells.

As concerns this clonotype: Its antigen is currently unknown.

The CDR3 is made up of 15 amino acids. Germline-derived CDR1 and CDR2 are SGHVS and FQNEAQ. V dropped 7 bases and J dropped 1; count of bases not matched to a gene: 9. Each CDR3 protein gets one entry after TCRdb re-called the RT-PCR reads with MiXCR. This sample carries 610,000 or so distinct CDR3 sequences, about 15% of them seen once, and the ten largest clones take 8.5% to 14%. V is TRBV7-8 and J is TRBJ1-1, with 7 bases aligning to TRBD1. This sequence was found in a man between 50 and 59 years old who received an inactivated influenza vaccine. Here the sequenced sample was PBMCs from blood, taken 11 to 12 days after vaccination. The DNA for the CDR3 is TGTGCCAGCAACAACGGACAGGTAACGAACACTGAAGCTTTCTTT. This gives the protein CASNNGQVTNTEAFF. The variable domain in full, with the rest retrieved from reference TRBV7-8 and TRBJ1-1, is GAGVSQSPRYKVAKRGQDVALRCDPISGHVSLFWYQQALGQGPEFLTYFQNEAQLDKSGLPSDRFFAERPEGSVSTLKIQRTQQEDSAVYLCASNNGQVTNTEAFFGQGTRLTVV.